This is a list of T cell receptor beta chains from one sample in a study of shared clonotypes between healthy human individuals. The table came from immunoSEQ multiplex PCR; TCRdb's copy has only in-frame clones and leaves some out. The sample consists of around 2.1 million clones, around 95% of them appearing once. Material: naive CD4+ T cells sorted from blood. All receptors derive from a young man in good health. CDR3s include the opening cysteine and the closing phenylalanine or tryptophan. Each record gives: V gene, D gene, J gene, clone size, CDR3 DNA, CDR3 protein. The D gene is left open where the match is weak. Only some rows state a clone size, as once, few, many or a class for expanded clones.

TRBV1	.	TRBJ2-5	once	TGCACCAGCAGCCCAATGGGGCTAGCAGGGCGAGAGACCCAGTACTTC	CTSSPMGLAGRETQYF
TRBV6-1	TRBD1	TRBJ2-7	.	TGTGCCAGCAGGGAAGGACAGGGAACCCTAGGCCGCTACGAGCAGTACTTC	CASREGQGTLGRYEQYF
TRBV7-9	.	TRBJ2-1	.	TGTGCCATTGAAATCCCGTGGCCTCGGACGGTGGATGAGCAGTTCTTC	CAIEIPWPRTVDEQFF
TRBV19	.	TRBJ2-7	once	TGTGCCAGTAGTTATATTGCCGGGGAGTCCCACGAGCAGTACTTC	CASSYIAGESHEQYF
TRBV19	.	TRBJ1-1	once	TGTGCCAGTAGTATTCCCTTCACAGGGGAAGCTTTCTTT	CASSIPFTGEAFF
TRBV9	TRBD2	TRBJ2-3	few	TGTGCCAGCAGCGTAGGACTAGCGAGCACAGATACGCAGTATTTT	CASSVGLASTDTQYF
TRBV29-1	TRBD1	TRBJ1-2	.	TGCAGCGCATCCTCAACAGGGGACGGCTATGGCTACACCTTC	CSASSTGDGYGYTF
TRBV2	TRBD2	TRBJ2-3	.	TGTGCCAGCACCGGGGTAGCGGGAGCGCTCACAGATACGCAGTATTTT	CASTGVAGALTDTQYF
TRBV5-1	.	TRBJ2-3	.	TGCGCCAGCAGCCTGGCCGAACTAGGGGGCACAGATACGCAGTATTTT	CASSLAELGGTDTQYF
TRBV28	.	TRBJ2-4	.	TGTGCCAGCAGTTTAAACGGACAGCTAGCCAAAAACATTCAGTACTTC	CASSLNGQLAKNIQYF
TRBV10-3	TRBD2	TRBJ2-2	.	TGTGCCACGAGGGAGGGATCCGGGGGCACCGGGGAGCTGTTTTTT	CATREGSGGTGELFF
TRBV2	TRBD1	TRBJ2-3	.	TGTGCCAGCAGGGAGGACAGGACCAGCACAGATACGCAGTATTTT	CASREDRTSTDTQYF
TRBV6-1	TRBD2	TRBJ2-7	once	TGTGCCAGCAGGGGGGGGGACCGGAGCTCCTACGAGCAGTACTTC	CASRGGDRSSYEQYF
TRBV7-2	TRBD2	TRBJ2-7	.	TGTGCCAGCAGCACGGGACTAGCGGGAGGCACTCACTACGAGCAGTACTTC	CASSTGLAGGTHYEQYF
TRBV9	.	TRBJ2-3	once	TGTGCCAGCAGTATTAGTCGGGATACGCAGTATTTT	CASSISRDTQYF
TRBV7-8	.	TRBJ2-7	.	TGTGCCAGCAGCTTAGCGCTGGCGTCCTACGAGCAGTACTTC	CASSLALASYEQYF
TRBV18	.	TRBJ2-5	.	TGTGCCAGCTCACCGGGCAGACAAGAGACCCAGTACTTC	CASSPGRQETQYF
TRBV11-2	.	TRBJ2-3	.	TGTGCCAGCAGCTTATGGGGGGGGCAGAGCACAGATACGCAGTATTTT	CASSLWGGQSTDTQYF
TRBV28	TRBD1	TRBJ1-3	once	TGTGCCAGCAGTTTTTCGGACAGGGGCGACACCATATATTTT	CASSFSDRGDTIYF
TRBV30	TRBD1	TRBJ2-7	.	TGTGCCTGGGGCCCGTGGGACAGGCTTTTCTCCTACGAGCAGTACTTC	CAWGPWDRLFSYEQYF
TRBV18	.	TRBJ1-4	.	TGTGCCAGCTCACCCCCGTCTCGGGCAACTAATGAAAAACTGTTTTTT	CASSPPSRATNEKLFF
TRBV10-1	.	TRBJ2-7	.	TGCGCCAGCAGTTCCGGACAGTCTTACGAGCAGTACTTC	CASSSGQSYEQYF
TRBV25-1	TRBD2	TRBJ2-1	.	TGTGCCAGCACAGCGGGAGGGCCAGAGCCTGAGCAGTTCTTC	CASTAGGPEPEQFF
TRBV5-1	.	TRBJ2-7	.	TGCGCCAGCAGCCTCTCAAACTACGAGCAGTACTTC	CASSLSNYEQYF
TRBV10-1	.	TRBJ2-2	.	TGCGCCAGCAGTGGACAGAAACTTACCGGGGAGCTGTTTTTT	CASSGQKLTGELFF
TRBV28	.	TRBJ2-7	.	TGTGCCAGCAGTTCCTCGGGGGACAACCACTACGAGCAGTACTTC	CASSSSGDNHYEQYF
TRBV18	TRBD1	TRBJ2-1	.	TGTGCCAGCTCACCTGGGACAGGAGCCTACAATGAGCAGTTCTTC	CASSPGTGAYNEQFF
TRBV2	.	TRBJ1-4	.	TGTGCCAGCAGTGGTCAGGGAGCAACTAATGAAAAACTGTTTTTT	CASSGQGATNEKLFF
TRBV10-2	TRBD2	TRBJ2-7	.	TGCGCCAGCAGTGAGTCGGAAGGACTAGCGGCCTACTCCTACGAGCAGTACTTC	CASSESEGLAAYSYEQYF
TRBV10-3	TRBD2	TRBJ2-1	.	TGTGCCATCAACCTAGCGGGGGGCCTAAGCTCCTACAATGAGCAGTTCTTC	CAINLAGGLSSYNEQFF
TRBV5-4	.	TRBJ2-5	.	TGTGCCAGCAGCTTGGTTGGTCAAGAGACCCAGTACTTC	CASSLVGQETQYF
TRBV19	TRBD2	TRBJ2-1	.	TGTGCCAGTAGCCGTAGCGGGAGGGCCCTTATGGGCAATGAGCAGTTCTTC	CASSRSGRALMGNEQFF
TRBV4-1	TRBD1	TRBJ2-2	.	TGCGCCAGCAGTATAGGGGGCCCCGGGGAGCTGTTTTTT	CASSIGGPGELFF
TRBV4-1	.	TRBJ2-5	.	TGCGCCAGCAGCCCTCCAATGGGGACCCAGTACTTC	CASSPPMGTQYF
TRBV7-2	TRBD2	TRBJ2-1	.	TGTGCCAGCAGCTTAGCTAGCGGGTCCGGGAGCTCCTACAATGAGCAGTTCTTC	CASSLASGSGSSYNEQFF
TRBV7-9	.	TRBJ2-1	.	TGTGCCAGCAGCTTAGTTGCAAGCTGGGCCTACAATGAGCAGTTCTTC	CASSLVASWAYNEQFF
TRBV5-3	.	TRBJ2-7	.	TGTGCCAGAAGCTTGTTTCGCCGGGCCGCGAAATACGAGCAGTACTTC	CARSLFRRAAKYEQYF
TRBV6-7	TRBD1	TRBJ1-6	.	TGTGCCAGCAGTTACTCATCGAGACAGGGAGAAAATTCACCCCTCCACTTT	CASSYSSRQGENSPLHF
TRBV10-1	TRBD2	TRBJ2-5	once	TGCGCCAGCAGCGGACTAGCGGGAGGGCCGGGAGAGACCCAGTACTTC	CASSGLAGGPGETQYF
TRBV7-2	TRBD2	TRBJ2-5	.	TGTGCCAGCAGTCGACTAGCGGGAGGAGAGACCCAGTACTTC	CASSRLAGGETQYF
TRBV6-1	TRBD1	TRBJ1-4	.	TGTGCCATCGGGACAGGGGGTTCAACTAATGAAAAACTGTTTTTT	CAIGTGGSTNEKLFF
TRBV2	.	TRBJ1-6	.	TGTGCCAGCAGTGATGAGGCAGGAAATTCACCCCTCCACTTT	CASSDEAGNSPLHF
TRBV7-9	.	TRBJ2-7	.	TGTGCCAGCAGCTTAGCAGAGGGCTCCTACGAGCAGTACTTC	CASSLAEGSYEQYF
TRBV2	.	TRBJ2-3	.	TGTGCCAGCAGTGACTCCACAGATACGCAGTATTTT	CASSDSTDTQYF
TRBV5-1	TRBD1	TRBJ1-2	.	TGCGCCAGCAGCTGGAACGACAGGGTTGGCTACACCTTC	CASSWNDRVGYTF
TRBV4-3	.	TRBJ2-2	.	TGCGCCAGCAGCCATCGGGGAAGCGGTCAGGGCGGGGAGCTGTTTTTT	CASSHRGSGQGGELFF
TRBV27	TRBD1	TRBJ1-1	.	TGTGCCAGCAGTCGAACCGGGACAGGGGACACTGAAGCTTTCTTT	CASSRTGTGDTEAFF
TRBV5-1	.	TRBJ2-1	.	TGCGCCAGCAGCTTGGGGCAGGTTGGTGAGCAGTTCTTC	CASSLGQVGEQFF
TRBV18	.	TRBJ1-3	.	TGTGCCAGCTCACCAGGGGTGGCTGACTCTGGAAACACCATATATTTT	CASSPGVADSGNTIYF
TRBV7-2	.	TRBJ2-3	.	TGTGCCAGCAGCTTAGTTGTAGATACGCAGTATTTT	CASSLVVDTQYF
TRBV6-1	.	TRBJ2-2	.	TGTGCCAGCAGCCAAACCGGGGAGCTGTTTTTT	CASSQTGELFF
TRBV5-4	TRBD2	TRBJ2-1	.	TGTGCCAGCAGCTTTAGGACTAGCGGGAGAAATGAGCAGTTCTTC	CASSFRTSGRNEQFF
TRBV19	.	TRBJ2-7	.	TGTGCCAGTAGTATGATGGCGGGGGCCTCCTACGAGCAGTACTTC	CASSMMAGASYEQYF
TRBV6-5	.	TRBJ1-4	.	TGTGCCAGCAGCAGGTCTGGTGAAAAACTGTTTTTT	CASSRSGEKLFF
TRBV28	.	TRBJ2-5	.	TGTGCCAGCAGTTTTCCAGTCCGGGGAGAGACCCAGTACTTC	CASSFPVRGETQYF
TRBV10-1	.	TRBJ2-5	.	TGCGCCAGCAGTGTACGGGGGTCTGAAGAGACCCAGTACTTC	CASSVRGSEETQYF
TRBV2	TRBD1	TRBJ2-7	.	TGTGCCAGCAGCGAAGGGCGACCGGGACAGGGCCACGAGCAGTACTTC	CASSEGRPGQGHEQYF
TRBV6-1	.	TRBJ2-5	.	TGTGCCAGCAGTGACAACAGCAGAGGGGAGACCCAGTACTTC	CASSDNSRGETQYF
TRBV2	.	TRBJ2-5	.	TGTGCCAGCAGTGTAGAGTTCGGGGCAGAGACCCAGTACTTC	CASSVEFGAETQYF